This T cell receptor beta chain was identified during a study of cytomegalovirus exposure and HLA in healthy donors. PCR primers comprised 60 Vbeta and 13 Jbeta primers. TCRdb's table, derived via immunoSEQ multiplex PCR, lists solely in-frame clones and lacks some. Of about 110,000 clones in the sample, about two thirds were seen once. V lost 4 bases and J 3 bases, leaving 16 bases between the germline ends. The CDR3 length is 16 residues. Germline lookup yields CDR1 LNHDA and CDR2 SQIVND (reference sequence). The chain uses TRBV19 and TRBJ1-5, with D perhaps TRBD1 (6 bases). The origin of this receptor is a boy between 10 and 17 years old in good health and CMV-seronegative. The sequenced material came from PBMCs. The CDR3, as DNA: TGTGCCAGTAGTACCGCAAGGACAGTCCTCAATCAGCCCCAGCATTTT. Translating it yields CASSTARTVLNQPQHF. Drawing the rest from reference TRBV19 and TRBJ1-5, the complete variable domain is DGGITQSPKYLFRKEGQNVTLSCEQNLNHDAMYWYRQDPGQGLRLIYYSQIVNDFQKGDIAEGYSVSREKKESFPLTVTSAQKNPTAFYLCASSTARTVLNQPQHFGDGTRLSIL.